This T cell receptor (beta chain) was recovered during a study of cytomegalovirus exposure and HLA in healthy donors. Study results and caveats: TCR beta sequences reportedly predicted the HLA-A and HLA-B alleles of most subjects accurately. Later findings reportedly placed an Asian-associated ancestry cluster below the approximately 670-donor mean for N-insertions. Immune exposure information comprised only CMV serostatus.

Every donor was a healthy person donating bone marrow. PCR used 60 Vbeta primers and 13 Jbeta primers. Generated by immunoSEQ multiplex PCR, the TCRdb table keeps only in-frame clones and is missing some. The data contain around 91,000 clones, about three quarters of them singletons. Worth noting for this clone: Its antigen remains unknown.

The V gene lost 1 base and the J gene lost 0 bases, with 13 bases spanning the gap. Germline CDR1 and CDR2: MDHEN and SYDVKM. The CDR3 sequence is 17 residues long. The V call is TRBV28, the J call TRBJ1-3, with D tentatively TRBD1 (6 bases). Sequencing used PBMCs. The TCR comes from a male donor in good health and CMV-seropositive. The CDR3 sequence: CASSLSTGGPSGNTIYF. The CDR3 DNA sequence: TGTGCCAGCAGTTTATCCACGGGGGGGCCCTCTGGAAACACCATATATTTT.